The next 24 T cell receptor beta chains were all read from a single sample in a study of blood T cells in healthy people across ages. Through a sample-barcoded 5' primer and a J-beta primer mix, a second PCR was run for roughly 6 to 11 cycles. TCRdb redid the calling of the 5' RACE reads with MiXCR, one entry per CDR3 protein. The sample records about 770,000 distinct CDR3 sequences, approximately 48% being singletons. Input material: blood. These receptors all come from a man in his sixties in good health.

V and J are TRBV30 and TRBJ1-1; D may be TRBD1 (6 bases). The CDR3 contains 13 residues. The ends were cut back, 3 bases at V and 6 bases at J, with 14 bases in the middle. Germline CDR1 reads GTSNPN; CDR2 reads SVGIG (reference sequence). The CDR3 loop is CAWRVAGVPEAFF. For the CDR3, the DNA is TGTGCCTGGAGAGTAGCAGGGGTACCTGAAGCTTTCTTT.

This chain connects TRBV30 to TRBJ2-6; TRBD1 matches 8 bases. Germline values: CDR1 GTSNPN, CDR2 SVGIG (reference sequence). The CDR3 has 18 residues. V trimming: 3 bases; J trimming: 0 bases; junction bases outside the gene matches: 10. The CDR3 loop is CAWRNRGQVNSGANVLTF. In DNA form, the CDR3 reads TGTGCCTGGAGAAATAGGGGACAGGTAAACTCTGGGGCCAACGTCCTGACTTTC.

The J gene is TRBJ1-4, the V gene TRBV20-1; TRBD1 matches 7 bases. CDR1 and CDR2 from the germline V gene are DFQATT and SNEGSKA (reference sequence). This CDR3 has 14 amino acids. The V segment lost 5 bases and the J segment 11 bases; nucleotides outside the gene matches: 14. CDR3 residues: CSAWDSQAGRKLFF. The CDR3 DNA follows: TGCAGTGCTTGGGACAGTCAGGCTGGACGGAAACTGTTTTTT.

This clonotype showed up many times. The gene calls are TRBV29-1 and TRBJ2-1; TRBD1 agrees at 9 bases. The junction had 4 bases not matched to a gene; V was cut back by 7 bases and J by 0 bases. From germline, CDR1 is SQVTM and CDR2 ANQGSEA. The CDR3 is made up of 14 amino acids. Here the CDR3 reads CSAGDRASYNEQFF. The CDR3 nucleotides are TGCAGCGCCGGGGACAGGGCCTCCTACAATGAGCAGTTCTTC.

The chain joins TRBV12-3 or TRBV12-4 to TRBJ2-3, with 7 positions matching TRBD1. The CDR3 extends over 17 amino acids. J was trimmed by 0 bases and V by 3 bases; bases with no gene match: 9. The CDR3, as DNA: TGTGCCAGCAGTTTCGGGACAGTAAAAACTAGCACAGATACGCAGTATTTT. It encodes CASSFGTVKTSTDTQYF.

The sample holds one count of this clonotype. V and J are TRBV7-2 and TRBJ2-7; 7 bases fit TRBD1. The germline CDR1 and CDR2 sequences are SGHTA and FQGNSA. After removal of 6 bases from V and 0 bases from J, the junction contained 8 bases not matched to a gene. The CDR3 sequence is 15 residues long. The CDR3 region is CASRFGQVSSYEQYF. CDR3 nucleotides: TGTGCCAGCAGGTTCGGACAGGTGAGCTCCTACGAGCAGTACTTC.

This clonotype was seen more than once but under ten times. The rearrangement joins TRBV7-2 to TRBJ1-1; 7 nucleotides align to TRBD1. CDR3 length equals 14 residues. V trimming: 5 bases; J trimming: 1 base; junction bases outside the gene matches: 4. Germline values: CDR1 SGHTA, CDR2 FQGNSA. The CDR3 protein is CASSQGVRNTEAFF. The DNA for the CDR3 is TGTGCCAGCAGCCAGGGGGTGAGGAACACTGAAGCTTTCTTT. Combining the CDR3 with reference TRBV7-2 and TRBJ1-1 gives the whole variable domain GAGVSQSPSNKVTEKGKDVELRCDPISGHTALYWYRQSLGQGLEFLIYFQGNSAPDKSGLPSDRFSAERTGGSVSTLTIQRTQQEDSAVYLCASSQGVRNTEAFFGQGTRLTVV.

There are a few counts of this clonotype. The rearrangement joins TRBV29-1 to TRBJ2-2; 7 bases agree with TRBD2. The CDR3 extends over 12 amino acids. V lost 7 bases, J lost 4 bases, and 3 bases stayed unmatched. Germline V gene lookup returns CDR1 SQVTM and CDR2 ANQGSEA. The CDR3 nucleotides are TGCAGCGGCGGGAGCCCCACCGGGGAGCTGTTTTTT. Its protein product is CSGGSPTGELFF.

This clonotype has only one observation. The CDR3 coding sequence is TGTGCCAGCAGTCTCCGGGACTGGGGGGCTGTGCAGTACTTC. Amino acid sequence: CASSLRDWGAVQYF. The chain links TRBV12-3 or TRBV12-4 to TRBJ2-4; tentatively, D is TRBD1 or TRBD2 (6 bases each). V gave up 5 bases and J gave up 13 bases, with 21 bases separating them. The CDR3 is 14 residues long.

This clonotype was seen ten or more times. The rearrangement links TRBV7-9 to TRBJ2-4; D unresolved. This CDR3 has 14 amino acids. Per germline, CDR1 SEHNR and CDR2 FQNEAQ (reference sequence). V lost 1 base and J lost 1, with 5 bases in between. The DNA of the CDR3 is TGTGCCAGCAGCTTAGGGGTCGCCAAAAACATTCAGTACTTC. Residues: CASSLGVAKNIQYF.

This clonotype was observed a handful of times. Written as DNA, the CDR3 is TGTGCCAGCTCGGGACAGATGAACACTGAAGCTTTCTTT. Translation gives CASSGQMNTEAFF. The V call is TRBV6-1, the J call TRBJ1-1; 7 nucleotides agree with TRBD1. CDR3 size: 13 residues. The germline V gene encodes CDR1 MNHNS and CDR2 SASEGT. With V trimmed by 8 bases and J by 0 bases, 3 bases remained unmatched.

The chain links TRBV9 to TRBJ2-3; no clear D. CDR1 and CDR2 from the germline V gene are SGDLS and YYNGEE. The CDR3 length is 13 residues. Trimming removed 2 bases from V and 2 bases from J, with 6 bases in between. CDR3 nucleotide sequence: TGTGCCAGCAGCGTTCGACCCACAGATACGCAGTATTTT. It codes for CASSVRPTDTQYF.

Only a few counts were recorded for this clonotype. CDR3 region: CASNLDARISYTF. The CDR3 coding sequence is TGTGCCAGCAACTTGGACGCCCGAATTAGCTACACCTTC. The chain recombines TRBV6-1 with TRBJ1-2; D remains ambiguous. Germline values: CDR1 MNHNS, CDR2 SASEGT. Deletions cut 7 bases from V and 9 bases from J, with 18 bases between. There are 13 residues in the CDR3.

The J gene is TRBJ2-1, the V gene TRBV4-3; TRBD1 might be the D (5 bases). The ends were cut back, 1 base at V and 6 bases at J, with 7 bases in the middle. This CDR3 is 13 amino acids long. The germline V gene has CDR1 LGHNA and CDR2 YSLEER. CDR3 coding DNA: TGCGCCAGCAGCCAAGTCCAGGGCAATGAGCAGTTCTTC. Residues: CASSQVQGNEQFF.

This chain connects TRBV5-1 to TRBJ1-2; D unclear. The CDR3 has 14 amino acids. Germline CDR1 SGHRS, CDR2 YFSETQ. V lost 1 base and J 3 bases, leaving 10 bases between the germline ends. The CDR3 DNA follows: TGCGCCAGCAGCTTGTTAAGGCAGGACTATGGCTACACCTTC. It translates to CASSLLRQDYGYTF.

The rearrangement joins TRBV6-2 or TRBV6-3 to TRBJ2-7; TRBD1 might be the D (5 bases). The CDR3 loop spans 15 amino acids. Germline V gene data show CDR1 as MNHEY and CDR2 as SVGEGT. Trimming removed 5 bases from V and 0 bases from J, with 14 bases in between. The chain's CDR3 is CASSSLGLSSYEQYF. Written as DNA, the CDR3 is TGTGCCAGCAGTAGTTTGGGGCTAAGCTCCTACGAGCAGTACTTC.

The chain joins TRBV7-9 to TRBJ2-7; weak D call: TRBD2 (6 bases). The CDR3 has 17 residues. Germline CDR1 and CDR2: SEHNR and FQNEAQ (reference sequence). Between the trimmed V and J ends, which lost 1 base and 2 bases, there was a span of 18 bases. The CDR3 sequence: CASSLGRGKGKAYEQYF. The CDR3, as DNA: TGTGCCAGCAGCTTAGGGCGGGGCAAGGGGAAGGCCTACGAGCAGTACTTC.

V is TRBV7-8 and J is TRBJ2-4; D not certain. With 5 bases removed from V and 1 base from J, the gap between germline ends came to 18 bases. From germline, CDR1 is SGHVS and CDR2 FQNEAQ. This CDR3 region has 17 residues. The CDR3 loop reads CASSPLGAVGAKNIQYF. Here the CDR3 DNA reads TGTGCCAGCAGCCCCCTGGGTGCGGTTGGGGCCAAAAACATTCAGTACTTC.

The chain uses TRBV11-2 and TRBJ2-5; D ambiguous. The J call may be faulty, since TRBJ2-7 better matches the DNA end. Germline loops: CDR1 SGHAT, CDR2 FQNNGV. CDR3 length: 16 residues. For the CDR3, the DNA is TGTGCCAGCAGCTTAGATAGTACCAGATTCCACTACGAGCAGTACTTC. As protein: CASSLDSTRFHYEQYF.

This clonotype has a handful of counts. The rearrangement joins TRBV20-1 to TRBJ1-1, with 8 bases that match TRBD1. This CDR3 region has 17 residues. The ends lost 5 bases at V and 1 base at J; junction bases unmatched: 15. CDR1 is DFQATT, CDR2 SNEGSKA, per germline (reference sequence). The CDR3 here is CSAPPGQDLKRNTEAFF. Here the CDR3 DNA reads TGCAGTGCTCCACCGGGACAGGACCTCAAACGGAACACTGAAGCTTTCTTT.

The V and J genes are TRBV10-3 and TRBJ2-5, with TRBD2 as a possible D gene (5 bases). Germline V gene lookup returns CDR1 ENHRY and CDR2 SYGVKD. V was trimmed by 4 bases and J by 13 bases, leaving 13 bases between them. This CDR3 has 11 amino acids. The CDR3 here is CAISGTGIVYF. As DNA, the CDR3 is TGTGCCATCAGTGGGACCGGGATTGTGTACTTC.

The chain combines TRBV19 with TRBJ1-6, with D possibly being TRBD1 (6 bases). The germline CDR1 and CDR2 sequences are LNHDA and SQIVND (reference sequence). V was shortened by 6 bases and J by 7 bases, with 16 bases between the two germline ends. The CDR3 contains 15 residues. The CDR3, as DNA: TGTGCCAGTAGCCAGGAAAGTGGACAGAATTCACCCCTCCACTTT. It encodes CASSQESGQNSPLHF. Full variable domain (missing parts from reference TRBV19 and TRBJ1-6): DGGITQSPKYLFRKEGQNVTLSCEQNLNHDAMYWYRQDPGQGLRLIYYSQIVNDFQKGDIAEGYSVSREKKESFPLTVTSAQKNPTAFYLCASSQESGQNSPLHFGNGTRLTVT.

This chain uses TRBV12-3 or TRBV12-4 with TRBJ2-7; D call uncertain. With 2 bases removed from V and 3 bases from J, the gap between germline ends came to 5 bases. This CDR3 comprises 12 residues. This CDR3 is CASSLIFYEQYF. The CDR3, as DNA: TGTGCCAGCAGTTTAATCTTCTACGAGCAGTACTTC.

The rearrangement uses TRBV6-5 and TRBJ2-6, with D perhaps matching TRBD1 or TRBD2 (5 bases each). Per the germline V gene, CDR1 is MNHEY and CDR2 is SVGAGI. V was trimmed by 0 bases and J by 0 bases, leaving 6 bases between them. The CDR3 extends over 16 amino acids. The CDR3 spells CASSYSGDSGANVLTF. In nucleotides, the CDR3 is TGTGCCAGCAGTTACTCGGGGGACTCTGGGGCCAACGTCCTGACTTTC.